This T cell receptor beta chain was captured in a study of T cell repertoires in cytomegalovirus infection. Study in general: Public TCR beta signatures were indicative of both CMV infection and a matching HLA type. Study-level results: Carriers of CMV plus the relevant HLA were identified by cumulative public TCR beta family frequency. CMV-specific TCR beta clonotypes restricted by HLA-C were the ones dominating the ex vivo response.

With regard to this clonotype: As yet, its antigen is unknown.

TCRdb itself ran the reads through MiXCR, one entry per CDR3 protein. Counted here are about 920,000 distinct CDR3 sequences, less than 40% occurring once; the ten biggest clones make up over 12%. The CDR3 sequence is 18 residues long. V lost 0 bases, J lost 0 bases, and 12 bases lay in between. Germline V CDR1 and CDR2: LGHNA, YNFKEQ. This material consisted of cultured CD8+ T cells from PBMCs, taken from culture after CMV antigen stimulation. The rearrangement uses TRBV4-2 and TRBJ2-6; tentative D call: TRBD1 (7 bases). The sequence was obtained from a human donor in good health (CMV status not recorded). Some clones in this sample may be carry-over from other donors' samples. CDR3 protein: CASSQDGGDSSGANVLTF. The CDR3 nucleotides are TGTGCCAGCAGCCAAGATGGCGGGGACAGCTCTGGGGCCAACGTCCTGACTTTC.